The 25 T cell receptor beta chains given below trace back to one sample, sequenced in a study of PD-1 blockade in classical Hodgkin lymphoma. Relapse after autologous stem cell transplantation occurred in every patient, and brentuximab vedotin exposure varied. Sequenced by immunoSEQ multiplex PCR; TCRdb stores in-frame clones only, minus some. The sample shows some 10,000 clones, 82% of them seen only once. Sequences were derived from peripheral blood mononuclear cells (PBMCs), sampled before the second cycle of nivolumab. These receptors came from a human donor with classical Hodgkin lymphoma.

This chain links TRBV9 with TRBJ2-7; 9 nucleotides match TRBD1. Germline V gene sequence: CDR1 SGDLS, CDR2 YYNGEE. V dropped 0 bases and J dropped 3; count of bases not matched to a gene: 4. The CDR3 is 15 residues long. The CDR3 sequence: CASSVGGQGLYEQYF. Written as DNA, the CDR3 is TGTGCCAGCAGCGTAGGGGGACAGGGACTCTACGAGCAGTACTTC.

This chain joins TRBV11-2 and TRBJ1-2, with a weak D call TRBD1 (5 bases). Looked up from germline, CDR1 is SGHAT and CDR2 is FQNNGV. The CDR3 consists of 14 residues. The germline V and J ends were trimmed by 8 bases and 4 bases, with 17 bases remaining between them. In DNA, the CDR3 is TGTGCCAGCGCCGAGACAGATGGGTTCTATGGCTACACCTTC. It translates to CASAETDGFYGYTF.

CDR3: CASSQYGLARYEQYF. The CDR3 bases are TGCGCCAGCAGCCAATATGGTCTAGCGAGATACGAGCAGTACTTC. This chain connects TRBV4-1 to TRBJ2-7, with D maybe TRBD2 (6 bases). CDR1 and CDR2 from the germline V gene are MGHRA and YSYEKL. V lost 2 bases and J 4 bases, leaving 15 bases between the germline ends. The CDR3 covers 15 residues.

The chain is built from TRBV11-2 and TRBJ2-7; 9 bases are shared with TRBD1. The CDR3 has 15 residues. The germline gives CDR1 SGHAT, CDR2 FQNNGV. The J segment lost 6 bases and the V segment lost 3 bases, leaving 9 bases of the junction unmatched. CDR3 coding DNA: TGTGCCAGCAGCTTGGGACAGGGAGTGGTGCGCGAGCAGTACTTC. It yields the protein CASSLGQGVVREQYF.

This sequence joins TRBV10-3 and TRBJ2-7; 8 bases are a match to TRBD1. Looked up from germline, CDR1 is ENHRY and CDR2 is SYGVKD. V gave up 3 bases and J gave up 2 bases; unmatched junction bases: 6. This CDR3 spans 15 amino acids. Here the CDR3 reads CAISDLTGAPYEQYF. The CDR3 nucleotides are TGTGCCATCAGTGATTTGACAGGGGCCCCCTACGAGCAGTACTTC.

The genes are TRBV27 and TRBJ2-7; TRBD1 aligns across 10 bases. The trim removed 5 bases at V and 6 bases at J, leaving 16 bases unmatched. Germline CDR1 is MNHEY and CDR2 is SMNVEV (reference sequence). This CDR3 has 17 residues. The CDR3 DNA follows: TGTGCCAGCAGTCCCGGGACAGGGGCTCCCCTACTACTCGAGCAGTACTTC. Protein: CASSPGTGAPLLLEQYF.

A single count supports this clone. The chain carries TRBV14 and TRBJ2-7; 10 nucleotides line up with TRBD2. Germline assignment: CDR1 SGHDN and CDR2 FVKESK. The length of the CDR3 is 13 residues. J was trimmed by 3 bases and V by 6 bases; bases with no gene match: 2. The CDR3 nucleotides are TGTGCCAGCAGGGCTAGCGGGAGCTACGAGCAGTACTTC. It yields the protein CASRASGSYEQYF. Full variable domain (outside the CDR3, taken from reference TRBV14 and TRBJ2-7): EAGVTQFPSHSVIEKGQTVTLRCDPISGHDNLYWYRRVMGKEIKFLLHFVKESKQDESGMPNNRFLAERTGGTYSTLKVQPAELEDSGVYFCASRASGSYEQYFGPGTRLTVT.

V usage is TRBV5-1 and J usage is TRBJ1-2, with 7 positions matching TRBD1. This CDR3 is built from 14 residues. Germline loops: CDR1 SGHRS, CDR2 YFSETQ. J gave up 5 bases and V 1 base, and 5 bases lay outside the gene matches. The CDR3 region has the DNA TGCGCCAGCAGCTTGCTTCGACAGGGTTATGGCTACACCTTC. This codes for CASSLLRQGYGYTF. The full variable domain, rest sourced from reference TRBV5-1 and TRBJ1-2, is KAGVTQTPRYLIKTRGQQVTLSCSPISGHRSVSWYQQTPGQGLQFLFEYFSETQRNKGNFPGRFSGRQFSNSRSEMNVSTLELGDSALYLCASSLLRQGYGYTFGSGTRLTVV.

V gene TRBV4-1 combines with J gene TRBJ1-2; 10 bases map to TRBD1. After removal of 1 base from V and 3 bases from J, the junction contained 11 bases not matched to a gene. Germline V gene sequence: CDR1 MGHRA, CDR2 YSYEKL. The CDR3 length is 18 residues. CDR3 sequence: CASSQALSGTGADYGYTF. In DNA form, the CDR3 reads TGCGCCAGCAGCCAAGCCCTTTCCGGGACAGGGGCCGACTATGGCTACACCTTC.

J is TRBJ2-1 and V is TRBV30; weak D call: TRBD2 (5 bases). CDR1 is GTSNPN, CDR2 SVGIG, per germline (reference sequence). CDR3 length equals 15 residues. V was trimmed by 1 base and J by 6 bases, leaving 16 bases between them. CDR3 residues: CAWSEKKLAINEQFF. In DNA, the CDR3 is TGTGCCTGGAGTGAGAAGAAATTAGCGATCAATGAGCAGTTCTTC.

CDR3 coding DNA: TGTGCCAGCAGTTTAGGGCAGTTCCCTGAAGCTTTCTTT. Translating it yields CASSLGQFPEAFF. V is TRBV28 and J is TRBJ1-1; D gene ambiguous. This CDR3 is 13 amino acids long. V was trimmed by 2 bases and J by 6 bases, leaving 10 bases between them. The germline V gene encodes CDR1 MDHEN and CDR2 SYDVKM.

The chain links TRBV7-2 to TRBJ1-3, with 7 bases identical to TRBD1. The CDR3 has 15 residues. Germline CDR1 and CDR2: SGHTA and FQGNSA. V gave up 7 bases and J gave up 2 bases; unmatched junction bases: 8. CDR3 DNA sequence: TGTGCCAGCACCAACGACAGGGAGCCTGGAAACACCATATATTTT. It specifies CASTNDREPGNTIYF. Complete variable domain (other parts from reference TRBV7-2 and TRBJ1-3): GAGVSQSPSNKVTEKGKDVELRCDPISGHTALYWYRQSLGQGLEFLIYFQGNSAPDKSGLPSDRFSAERTGGSVSTLTIQRTQQEDSAVYLCASTNDREPGNTIYFGEGSWLTVV.

This clone came up a few times. This chain connects TRBV7-2 to TRBJ1-1; 7 bases align to TRBD1. The CDR3 runs 13 residues. In germline, CDR1 is SGHTA, CDR2 FQGNSA. J gave up 7 bases and V 3 bases, and 5 bases lay outside the gene matches. The DNA for the CDR3 is TGTGCCAGCAGCTTCTTGACAGGGATTGAAGCTTTCTTT. It translates to CASSFLTGIEAFF. Combining the CDR3 with reference TRBV7-2 and TRBJ1-1 gives the whole variable domain GAGVSQSPSNKVTEKGKDVELRCDPISGHTALYWYRQSLGQGLEFLIYFQGNSAPDKSGLPSDRFSAERTGGSVSTLTIQRTQQEDSAVYLCASSFLTGIEAFFGQGTRLTVV.

This CDR3 reads CASSIGTSTGELFF. For the CDR3, the DNA is TGTGCCAGTAGTATAGGGACTAGCACCGGGGAGCTGTTTTTT. The genes are TRBV19 and TRBJ2-2, with TRBD2 matching 7 bases. The germline V gene encodes CDR1 LNHDA and CDR2 SQIVND (reference sequence). The CDR3 spans 14 residues. V shed 1 base and J 4 bases; nucleotides not matched to a gene: 0.

The gene calls are TRBV19 and TRBJ2-7; D remains ambiguous. Trimming stripped 3 bases from V and 0 bases from J, with 9 bases between. The V gene's germline CDR1 is LNHDA and CDR2 SQIVND (reference sequence). CDR3 length: 14 residues. The DNA for the CDR3 is TGTGCCAGTAGTATTTTGCCAAGCTCCTACGAGCAGTACTTC. As protein: CASSILPSSYEQYF.

This chain joins TRBV2 and TRBJ2-6; D is ambiguous. The CDR3 extends over 14 amino acids. Germline CDR1 reads SNHLY; CDR2 reads FYNNEI. V was trimmed by 5 bases and J by 0 bases, leaving 5 bases between them. This CDR3 is CASSRVSGANVLTF. Written as DNA, the CDR3 is TGTGCCAGCAGTCGGGTCTCTGGGGCCAACGTCCTGACTTTC.

The sample holds a few counts of this clone. This chain joins TRBV9 and TRBJ1-2; tentatively, D is TRBD1 (5 bases). The CDR3 runs to 14 residues. Looked up from germline, CDR1 is SGDLS and CDR2 is YYNGEE. V dropped 4 bases and J dropped 10 bases, with 20 bases sitting between them. The CDR3 DNA reads as TGTGCCAGCAGCACGGCTAAGGGGATTTCAACCTACACCTTC. It encodes CASSTAKGISTYTF.

Only a few counts were recorded for this clone. The J gene is TRBJ1-4, the V gene TRBV27; the D gene is possibly TRBD1 (6 bases). The germline V gene encodes CDR1 MNHEY and CDR2 SMNVEV (reference sequence). V dropped 3 bases and J dropped 8 bases, with 13 bases sitting between them. The CDR3 spans 14 residues. The CDR3 sequence: CASSFTWGPEKLFF. CDR3 coding DNA: TGTGCCAGCAGTTTTACCTGGGGGCCGGAAAAACTGTTTTTT. The variable domain in full, completed from reference TRBV27 and TRBJ1-4, reads EAQVTQNPRYLITVTGKKLTVTCSQNMNHEYMSWYRQDPGLGLRQIYYSMNVEVTDKGDVPEGYKVSRKEKRNFPLILESPSPNQTSLYFCASSFTWGPEKLFFGSGTQLSVL.

The chain carries TRBV11-2 and TRBJ1-4; D possibly corresponds to TRBD1 (5 bases). The germline CDR1 and CDR2 sequences are SGHAT and FQNNGV. This CDR3 region has 16 residues. V was cut by 1 base and J by 4 bases, with 13 bases left in between. CDR3 bases: TGTGCCAGCAGCTTAGGGGGCTGGGGGAATAATGAAAAACTGTTTTTT. Amino acid sequence: CASSLGGWGNNEKLFF.

The rearrangement joins TRBV7-9 to TRBJ2-3; 9 positions agree with TRBD2. From germline, CDR1 is SEHNR and CDR2 FQNEAQ (reference sequence). V gave up 5 bases and J gave up 2 bases; unmatched junction bases: 5. This CDR3 is built from 15 residues. CDR3 sequence: CASSPLAGTTDTQYF. CDR3 DNA: TGTGCCAGCAGCCCTCTAGCGGGGACCACAGATACGCAGTATTTT.

V usage is TRBV18 and J usage is TRBJ1-1, with D maybe TRBD1 (6 bases). The CDR3 totals 18 residues. V lost 3 bases to trimming and J lost 1 base, with 21 bases between them. Germline V gives CDR1 KGHSH, CDR2 LQKENI. DNA for the CDR3: TGTGCCAGCTCACCGCGGACAGAGCCTCTACATAGGAACACTGAAGCTTTCTTT. Translated: CASSPRTEPLHRNTEAFF.

By share, this clone ranks as medium-sized (0.01 to 0.1%). The chain combines TRBV7-3 with TRBJ1-1; D ambiguous. The CDR3 is made up of 13 amino acids. CDR1 and CDR2 (germline): SGHTA, FQGTGA. Trimming took 1 base from V and 3 from J, leaving 6 bases between them. The CDR3 coding sequence is TGTGCCAGCAGCTTAAACAGCCACACTGAAGCTTTCTTT. Translating it yields CASSLNSHTEAFF.

In its sample, this clone ranks as large. The rearrangement joins TRBV10-3 to TRBJ2-2; 7 bases agree with TRBD1. The CDR3 is made up of 14 amino acids. V was clipped by 9 bases and J by 5 bases; unmatched bases: 9. Germline V gene sequence: CDR1 ENHRY, CDR2 SYGVKD. CDR3 DNA: TGTGCCATTACCGGGACAGCCTCAACCGGGGAGCTGTTTTTT. It specifies CAITGTASTGELFF.

This chain joins TRBV12-5 and TRBJ1-3; 10 nucleotides agree with TRBD1. Germline CDR1 LGHNT, CDR2 FRNRAP. Trimming took 3 bases from V and 0 from J; bases not matched to a gene: 11. This CDR3 has 19 amino acids. CDR3 bases: TGTGCTAGTGGTTTTCTGACGGGACAGGGGACTAACTCTGGAAACACCATATATTTT. It translates to CASGFLTGQGTNSGNTIYF.

The chain carries TRBV4-1 and TRBJ2-3; 8 bases match TRBD2. Losses at the gene ends were 3 bases for V and 2 bases for J; bases not matched to a gene: 10. The CDR3 extends over 17 amino acids. Per germline, CDR1 MGHRA and CDR2 YSYEKL. The chain's CDR3 is CASSQIGGAFPTDTQYF. In DNA, the CDR3 is TGCGCCAGCAGCCAGATCGGGGGGGCGTTTCCCACAGATACGCAGTATTTT.